The T cell receptor (beta chain) under discussion was sequenced for a study of graft-versus-host responses after intestinal transplantation. Study-level background: Those transplanted obtained multivisceral, liver-intestinal, or isolated intestinal grafts. All recipients were given anti-thymocyte globulin induction, and tacrolimus and steroids were then administered for around three years.

Points on this clone: Its antigen is not known.

The germline V gene has CDR1 SSHAT and CDR2 FNYEAQ (reference sequence). The junction had 3 bases not matched to a gene; V was cut back by 5 bases and J by 5 bases. The CDR3 length is 13 residues. Only in-frame clones appear in the TCRdb table, and some are missing; sequencing was by immunoSEQ multiplex PCR. The table shows about 89,000 clones, with 91% occurring only once. The chain is built from TRBV7-7 and TRBJ2-5; 9 bases map to TRBD1. The receptor comes from a human donor who received an intestinal transplant. Sequences were derived from unstimulated CD4+ T cells sorted from spleen or lymph node cells, sampled before intestinal transplant. CDR3 protein: CASSLDRGETQYF. Here the CDR3 DNA reads TGTGCCAGCAGCCTGGACAGGGGCGAGACCCAGTACTTC.